This TCR beta chain was identified in a study of blood T cells in healthy people across ages. The CDR3 spans 14 residues. V lost 5 bases and J lost 5, with 15 bases in between. Germline-derived CDR1 and CDR2 are MGHRA and YSYEKL. The use of a sample-barcoded 5' primer and a J-beta primer mix characterized a second PCR of roughly 6 to 11 cycles. TCRdb reprocessed the 5' RACE reads with MiXCR, giving one entry per CDR3 protein. Among around 1.5 million distinct CDR3 sequences listed, 42% were seen once. This clonotype was seen more than once but under ten times. The sequence came from a woman between 18 and 29 years old in good health. The sequenced sample consisted of blood. The chain carries TRBV4-1 and TRBJ1-2; no clear D. The CDR3 region is CASSVGNGPYGYTF. The CDR3 coding sequence is TGCGCCAGCAGCGTCGGAAATGGGCCTTATGGCTACACCTTC.